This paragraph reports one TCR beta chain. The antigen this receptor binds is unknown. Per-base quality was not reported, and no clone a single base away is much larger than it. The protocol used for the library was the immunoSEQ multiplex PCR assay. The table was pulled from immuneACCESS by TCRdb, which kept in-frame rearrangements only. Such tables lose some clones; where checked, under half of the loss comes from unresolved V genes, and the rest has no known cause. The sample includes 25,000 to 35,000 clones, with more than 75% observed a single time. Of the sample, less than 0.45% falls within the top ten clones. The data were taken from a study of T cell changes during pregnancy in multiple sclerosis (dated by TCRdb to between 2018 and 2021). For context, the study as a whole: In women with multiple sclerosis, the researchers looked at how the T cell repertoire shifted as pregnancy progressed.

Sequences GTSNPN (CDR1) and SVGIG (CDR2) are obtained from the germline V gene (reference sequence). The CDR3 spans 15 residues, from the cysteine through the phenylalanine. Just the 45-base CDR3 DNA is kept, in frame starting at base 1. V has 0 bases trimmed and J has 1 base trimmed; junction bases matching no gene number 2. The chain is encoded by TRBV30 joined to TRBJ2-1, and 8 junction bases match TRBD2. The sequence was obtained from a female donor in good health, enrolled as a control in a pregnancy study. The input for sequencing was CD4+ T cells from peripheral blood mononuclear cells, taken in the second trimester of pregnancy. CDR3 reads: CAWSVLAVSYNEQFF. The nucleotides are TGTGCCTGGAGTGTACTAGCGGTATCCTACAATGAGCAGTTCTTC.